Reported below is one T cell receptor (beta chain). Its antigen specificity is not known. No quality values exist for individual bases; no much larger clone is one base distant. Amplification of TCR beta CDR3 regions was carried out from RNA transcripts. For the first round of RT-PCR on the TCR CDR3, the HTBI primer set was used together with the Qiagen OneStep RT-PCR kit. The libraries were constructed in a second round of multiplex PCR and then size-selected and purified. The libraries were sequenced on an Illumina HiSeq2000 using paired-end 100 bp reads. The paper's data handling went like this. SOAPnuke was used to process the raw data, throwing out any read that contained adapters or uncalled bases, had a mean Phred below 15, or lacked an exact constant-primer or identifier match. High-quality paired reads were merged with COPE v1.2.5, and unique nucleotide sequences were defined as clonotypes. MiTCR v1.1 was used to align the clonotypes against IMGT TRBV, TRBD and TRBJ reference segments. The analysis included only V-J combinations with a frequency above 0.0001, which together covered 99.2% of the repertoires. The TCS score was defined as F50 (clonal expansion) divided by E x V (chaos), with BLOSUM62-based TCRdist calculated between CDR3 peptides within each V-J. Welch's t-statistics and random forest reduced some 510 V-J features to about 13, which were used in a naive Bayes classifier (R e1071). TCRdb trimmed the raw reads at Q25, called clones with MiXCR and kept productive beta chains. Rows are combined by CDR3 protein, so each entry shows the most common genes and DNA. TCRdb's processing, not the study's, gives the V and J calls here. The sample records 500,000 to 700,000 distinct CDR3 sequences, 15% to 20% of which are singletons. Of the sample, 15% to 20% is held by the ten largest clones.

Stable Graves' hyperthyroidism was defined as no progression to ophthalmopathy during 18 months of follow-up. Hyperthyroidism patients were aged 18 to 65 years and newly diagnosed, with disease duration of less than 2 months. Exclusion was applied to patients with uncontrolled infections, other autoimmune diseases, pregnancy or lactation. Diagnoses were based on clinical symptoms, serum thyroxine and TRAb, thyroid ultrasound and orbital computed tomography. PBMCs were isolated from about 10 ml of fresh peripheral blood by Ficoll-Paque density gradient centrifugation. Total RNA was extracted with Trizol reagent, and quality was checked on an Agilent 2100 Bioanalyzer. The data derive from a study of T cells in Graves' hyperthyroidism and ophthalmopathy (dated by TCRdb to 2018 to 2020). Study-level background: Peripheral blood samples were taken at initial diagnosis, before any treatment was given. Thyroid tissue and blood T-cell repertoires from six Graves' hyperthyroidism patients were also compared in the study. The paper describes TCR Vbeta CDR3 sequencing of 135 peripheral blood samples, made up of under 50 ophthalmopathy patients, some 80 hyperthyroidism patients and about 17 progressor patients. To identify TCR V-J signatures that set the groups apart, the researchers used a discovery cohort of 100 patients, made up of approximately 43 with Graves' ophthalmopathy and some 58 with stable Graves' hyperthyroidism. The 90 or so discovery patients were randomly split 7:3 into training and test sets. Prospective prediction of ophthalmopathy was tested in an independent validation cohort of 18 to 20 hyperthyroidism patients and some 17 patients who later progressed to ophthalmopathy. After blood sampling, hyperthyroidism patients were treated with methimazole at a starting dose of 30 mg daily, and ophthalmopathy patients were treated with high-dose intravenous methylprednisolone. On the study overall, not on this receptor specifically: Sample size was not statistically predetermined, and blinding of investigators to group allocation was not performed. Ophthalmopathy was separated from stable hyperthyroidism by a 13 V-J signature model, with approximately 85% sensitivity and about 81% specificity obtained in cross-validation and 80%/75% obtained in testing. During validation, the model predicted progression to ophthalmopathy a median of approximately six months ahead of onset, with 60% to 71% sensitivity and roughly 75% specificity. Blood samples also contained most of the expanded thyroid clonotypes (frequency above 0.001), which suggests that blood repertoires may reflect thyroid immune responses.

The sample taken for sequencing was blood. The receptor comes from a woman aged 18-29 years with Graves' hyperthyroidism.

The base sequence is TGCGCCAGCAGCCAAGATGGTAAGGGACTGTCAGCTGAAGCTTTCTTT. This yields the protein CASSQDGKGLSAEAFF. The sequence joins TRBV4-3 to TRBJ1-1; the D gene is possibly TRBD1, with 5 bases matching. Between the V and J ends, shortened by 0 bases and 6 bases respectively, the junction contains 17 bases. According to the germline V gene, CDR1 reads LGHNA and CDR2 reads YSLEER. The CDR3 runs 16 residues from the cysteine to the phenylalanine. Only the CDR3 DNA stays, 48 bases, in frame from base 1.